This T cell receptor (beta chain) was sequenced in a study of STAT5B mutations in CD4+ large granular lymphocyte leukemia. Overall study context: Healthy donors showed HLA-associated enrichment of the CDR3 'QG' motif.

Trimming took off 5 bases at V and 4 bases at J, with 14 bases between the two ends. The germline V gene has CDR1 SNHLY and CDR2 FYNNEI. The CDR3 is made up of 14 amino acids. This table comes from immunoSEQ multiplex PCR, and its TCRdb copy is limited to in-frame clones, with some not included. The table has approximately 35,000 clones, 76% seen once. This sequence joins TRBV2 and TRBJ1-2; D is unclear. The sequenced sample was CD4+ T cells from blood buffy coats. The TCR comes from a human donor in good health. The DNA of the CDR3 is TGTGCCAGCAGTCTGAACATGGGATCCTATGGCTACACCTTC. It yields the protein CASSLNMGSYGYTF.